This T cell receptor beta chain emerged from a study of T cells in Graves' hyperthyroidism and ophthalmopathy. Study-wide points: In the analysis, a 13 V-J model separated ophthalmopathy from stable hyperthyroidism.

Amplification yielded TCR beta CDR3 regions, with RNA transcripts as the source. Researchers ran a first-round RT-PCR on the TCR CDR3 using the HTBI primer set. In TCRdb, the multiplex PCR reads were re-called with MiXCR into one record per CDR3 protein. This sample carries 500,000 or so distinct CDR3 sequences, around 16% of them seen once, and the ten largest clones take approximately 30%. Uncontrolled infections, other autoimmune diseases, pregnancy or lactation led to exclusion of patients. Diagnosis relied on clinical symptoms, serum thyroxine and TRAb, thyroid ultrasound and orbital computed tomography. PBMCs were collected from a roughly 9.7 ml volume of fresh peripheral blood. CDR3 length: 15 residues. Germline V gene sequence: CDR1 ENHRY, CDR2 SYGVKD. J lost 5 bases, V lost 2 bases, and 5 bases had no gene match. Remarks on this clonotype: Its antigen is unidentified.

The sample was blood. This chain connects TRBV10-3 to TRBJ2-1, with 8 bases aligning to TRBD2. This clonotype was sampled from a woman aged 25 to 39 with Graves' ophthalmopathy. The CDR3 loop reads CAISERTSTHNEQFF. CDR3 sequence (DNA): TGTGCCATCAGTGAGAGGACTAGCACCCACAATGAGCAGTTCTTC.